This TCR beta chain emerged from a study of T cells in Graves' hyperthyroidism and ophthalmopathy. Uncontrolled infection, other autoimmune disease, pregnancy or lactation led to exclusion. CDR3 size: 14 residues. CDR1 DFQATT and CDR2 SNEGSKA come from the germline V gene (reference sequence). The trim removed 6 bases at V and 7 bases at J, leaving 11 bases unmatched. The investigators amplified TCR beta CDR3 regions from RNA transcripts. With the HTBI primer set, the TCR CDR3 went through a first round of RT-PCR. TCRdb processed the multiplex PCR reads anew with MiXCR; each CDR3 protein has one entry. The sample lists about 420,000 distinct CDR3 sequences, 12% to 15% occurring once.

This clonotype was obtained from a woman aged 18 to 35 with Graves' hyperthyroidism. The rearrangement uses TRBV20-1 and TRBJ2-5; TRBD1 agrees at 10 bases. The sequenced sample consisted of blood. CDR3 amino acids: CSAGGTGDFVTQYF. The CDR3 coding sequence is TGCAGTGCGGGAGGGACAGGGGATTTTGTGACCCAGTACTTC.